One and the same sample provided the 25 T cell receptor beta chains below, sequenced in a study of post-analysis software for immune sequencing data. What these receptors recognize is not known. Every TCR beta cDNA library bore unique molecular identifiers. TCRdb reprocessed the PCR reads via MiXCR and lists one record per CDR3 protein. Of 750,000 to 950,000 distinct CDR3 sequences listed, just over 45% are singletons. General study points: Four or five TRBV segments were significantly more frequent in patients than in controls. TRBV5-6, TRBV5-1 and TRBV20-1 were among these segments.

The sample comprised blood. The receptors shown here come from a girl under 18 with multiple sclerosis.

The chain links TRBV24-1 to TRBJ2-1; D unclear. The V gene lost 7 bases and the J gene lost 4 bases, with 10 bases spanning the gap. The CDR3 contains 13 residues. Germline CDR1 reads KGHDR; CDR2 reads SFDVKD. The CDR3 region is CATSDPFYNEQFF. CDR3 nucleotides: TGTGCCACCAGCGACCCCTTTTACAATGAGCAGTTCTTC.

This chain joins TRBV24-1 and TRBJ2-1; 8 bases map to TRBD2. After removal of 3 bases from V and 2 bases from J, the junction contained 11 bases not matched to a gene. The CDR3 length is 18 residues. The germline V gene encodes CDR1 KGHDR and CDR2 SFDVKD. The DNA for the CDR3 is TGTGCCACCAGTGATATTCCCTCTAGCGGGTCCCCCTACAATGAGCAGTTCTTC. Amino acid sequence: CATSDIPSSGSPYNEQFF.

The V call is TRBV4-2, the J call TRBJ2-3, with TRBD2 matching 7 bases. Trimming removed 2 bases from V and 2 bases from J; junction bases left unmatched: 7. Per germline, CDR1 LGHNA and CDR2 YNFKEQ. CDR3 length: 16 residues. CDR3 region: CASSQRSAGSTDTQYF. For the CDR3, the DNA is TGTGCCAGCAGCCAACGTTCAGCGGGGTCCACAGATACGCAGTATTTT.

This chain links TRBV27 with TRBJ2-7, with D uncertain. V was trimmed by 0 bases and J by 6 bases, leaving 9 bases between them. CDR1 MNHEY and CDR2 SMNVEV come from the germline V gene (reference sequence). The CDR3 is 13 residues long. CDR3 sequence (DNA): TGTGCCAGCAGTTTATCGTCCGAGGTCGAGCAGTACTTC. Protein product: CASSLSSEVEQYF.

The chain carries TRBV7-2 and TRBJ2-5, with D hard to call. CDR3 length: 12 amino acids. Germline CDR1 reads SGHTA; CDR2 reads FQGNSA. The ends were cut back, 4 bases at V and 5 bases at J, with 8 bases in the middle. This chain's CDR3 is CASSYPMETQYF. Here the CDR3 DNA reads TGTGCCAGCAGCTACCCCATGGAGACCCAGTACTTC.

V usage is TRBV12-3 or TRBV12-4 and J usage is TRBJ2-5; D tentatively reads TRBD1 or TRBD2 (5 bases each). V was cut by 4 bases and J by 4 bases, with 13 bases left in between. This CDR3 has 14 residues. The CDR3 here is CASSSPEGLETQYF. The CDR3 DNA reads as TGTGCCAGCAGTTCCCCAGAGGGGCTAGAGACCCAGTACTTC.

The chain joins TRBV28 to TRBJ2-3; 10 bases line up with TRBD2. There are 17 residues in the CDR3. CDR1 MDHEN and CDR2 SYDVKM come from the germline V gene. The V segment lost 4 bases and the J segment 3 bases; nucleotides outside the gene matches: 10. CDR3 sequence (DNA): TGTGCCAGCAGTTCCGGCGGAGGGACTAGCGAAACAGATACGCAGTATTTT. It encodes CASSSGGGTSETDTQYF.

This clonotype was recorded a few times. The genes are TRBV9 and TRBJ2-1; D unresolved. Germline CDR1 is SGDLS and CDR2 is YYNGEE. The CDR3 is made up of 16 amino acids. V lost 0 bases and J 0 bases, leaving 10 bases between the germline ends. The CDR3 bases are TGTGCCAGCAGCGTAGTGGGCGACCCCTCCTACAATGAGCAGTTCTTC. Protein product: CASSVVGDPSYNEQFF.

This clonotype was observed a handful of times. The genes are TRBV29-1 and TRBJ2-3; D remains unclear. The V end lost 5 bases, the J end lost 2 bases, and 5 bases lay between the germline ends. The CDR3 has 11 residues. Germline V CDR1 and CDR2: SQVTM, ANQGSEA. CDR3 in amino acids: CSVHFTDTQYF. The CDR3 DNA reads TGCAGCGTTCACTTCACAGATACGCAGTATTTT.

This rearrangement joins TRBV6-6 to TRBJ2-1; tentatively, D is TRBD1 (5 bases). CDR3 size: 15 residues. V lost 0 bases and J lost 7, with 13 bases in between. The germline V gene encodes CDR1 MNHNY and CDR2 SVGAGI (reference sequence). The CDR3 protein is CASSYSLPRGNEQFF. DNA for the CDR3: TGTGCCAGCAGTTACTCCCTCCCTAGGGGTAATGAGCAGTTCTTC.

This chain joins TRBV12-3 or TRBV12-4 and TRBJ1-2; D unclear. The CDR3 runs 13 residues. Trimming removed 8 bases from V and 0 bases from J, with 10 bases in between. The CDR3 is CASSTVSNYGYTF. Here the CDR3 DNA reads TGTGCCAGCTCCACAGTCTCTAACTATGGCTACACCTTC.

The chain is built from TRBV21-1 and TRBJ1-4; TRBD1 was called by the table and not checked on the DNA. TRBV21-1 represents a pseudogene. This CDR3 has 14 amino acids. The CDR3 sequence: CASVVVGDNEKLFF. The CDR3 nucleotides are TGTGCCAGCGTGGTGGTGGGGGATAATGAAAAACTGTTTTTT.

This clonotype was counted between two and nine times. The V gene is TRBV7-6, the J gene TRBJ2-1, with TRBD2 identical over 11 bases. The CDR3 is made up of 12 amino acids. Germline values: CDR1 SGHVS, CDR2 FNYEAQ. The ends lost 5 bases at V and 14 bases at J; junction bases unmatched: 5. CDR3 in DNA: TGTGCCAGCAGCCCACTAGCGGGAGTTAAGTTCTTC. This sequence encodes CASSPLAGVKFF.

The sample holds a few counts of this clonotype. The J gene is TRBJ2-7, the V gene TRBV20-1, with TRBD2 matching over 14 bases. The V gene end was trimmed by 6 bases and the J gene end by 3 bases; junction bases not matched to a gene: 16. The germline gives CDR1 DFQATT, CDR2 SNEGSKA (reference sequence). CDR3 length equals 18 residues. CDR3 nucleotides: TGCAGTGCCCTCGGGGGACTAGCGGGAGACTTGTTGGGCTACGAGCAGTACTTC. Translated: CSALGGLAGDLLGYEQYF.

The chain joins TRBV6-1 to TRBJ1-6; D ambiguous. Trimming took off 3 bases at V and 10 bases at J, with 10 bases between the two ends. The CDR3 length is 13 residues. From germline, CDR1 is MNHNS and CDR2 SASEGT. CDR3 residues: CASSDPAGSPLHF. CDR3 nucleotide sequence: TGTGCCAGCAGTGACCCGGCAGGATCACCCCTCCACTTT.

This sequence joins TRBV11-1 and TRBJ1-6, with D perhaps matching TRBD1 (5 bases). The CDR3 extends over 15 amino acids. Germline CDR1 and CDR2: SGHAT and FQDESV (reference sequence). Trimming took 2 bases from V and 10 from J, leaving 15 bases between them. CDR3 sequence: CASSLRGAERSPLHF. The DNA of the CDR3 is TGTGCCAGCAGCTTACGCGGGGCGGAACGGTCACCCCTCCACTTT. The full variable domain, its missing parts supplied by reference TRBV11-1 and TRBJ1-6, is EAEVAQSPRYKITEKSQAVAFWCDPISGHATLYWYRQILGQGPELLVQFQDESVVDDSQLPKDRFSAERLKGVDSTLKIQPAELGDSAMYLCASSLRGAERSPLHFGNGTRLTVT.

The V and J genes are TRBV3-1 and TRBJ2-7; possible D gene TRBD2, 5 bases. This CDR3 comprises 16 residues. V lost 1 base and J 6 bases, leaving 19 bases between the germline ends. From germline, CDR1 is LGHDT and CDR2 YNNKEL (reference sequence). The CDR3 is CASSQASVGIQLEQYF. The CDR3 nucleotides are TGTGCCAGCAGCCAAGCGTCCGTCGGGATTCAGCTCGAGCAGTACTTC.

V usage is TRBV4-1 and J usage is TRBJ1-4; D possibly corresponds to TRBD1 (6 bases). V lost 4 bases to trimming and J lost 5 bases, with 14 bases between them. CDR1 and CDR2 from the germline V gene are MGHRA and YSYEKL. The CDR3 is made up of 15 amino acids. CDR3 DNA sequence: TGCGCCAGCAGCCTTGGGGCAGGGGTGAATGAAAAACTGTTTTTT. It encodes CASSLGAGVNEKLFF.

V usage is TRBV20-1 and J usage is TRBJ2-4, with 7 bases lining up with TRBD2. The DNA end is a closer match to TRBJ2-7, so the J assignment may be wrong. The CDR3 has 13 amino acids. Germline-derived CDR1 and CDR2 are DFQATT and SNEGSKA (reference sequence). The CDR3 loop reads CSPSGTTTYEQYF. CDR3 nucleotides: TGCAGCCCATCCGGGACTACAACCTACGAGCAGTACTTC.

This clonotype has a count of ten or more. The CDR3 coding sequence is TGCAGCGTTGAAGACGGGGAACACGCCAACGTCCTGACTTTC. Translating it yields CSVEDGEHANVLTF. The chain couples TRBV29-1 to TRBJ2-6, with a tentative D call TRBD2 (5 bases). Germline V gene data show CDR1 as SQVTM and CDR2 as ANQGSEA. The CDR3 runs 14 residues. Trimming cost V 0 bases and J 7 bases, with 10 bases left between them.

This clonotype was detected a few times. The chain uses TRBV15 and TRBJ2-5; D gene unclear. The CDR3 loop spans 12 amino acids. Per the germline V gene, CDR1 is LNHNV and CDR2 is YYDKDF (reference sequence). Deletions cut 0 bases from V and 5 bases from J, with 4 bases between. As DNA, the CDR3 is TGTGCCACCAGCAGAGATGCCGAGACCCAGTACTTC. This translates into CATSRDAETQYF.

This clonotype was counted once. The chain carries TRBV6-2 or TRBV6-3 and TRBJ1-5; weak D call: TRBD1 (5 bases). CDR1 and CDR2 from the germline V gene are MNHEY and SVGEGT. Between the trimmed V and J ends, which lost 0 bases and 0 bases, there was a span of 9 bases. The CDR3 length is 16 residues. CDR3 sequence (DNA): TGTGCCAGCAGTTACTCGGGGACCGTTAGCAATCAGCCCCAGCATTTT. It codes for CASSYSGTVSNQPQHF.

This rearrangement joins TRBV30 to TRBJ1-1; D gene unclear. The CDR3 consists of 13 residues. V shed 0 bases and J shed 6 bases, with 11 bases lying between them. Germline-derived CDR1 and CDR2 are GTSNPN and SVGIG (reference sequence). The CDR3 here is CAWSVSPGAEAFF. The CDR3 DNA follows: TGTGCCTGGAGTGTATCCCCCGGCGCTGAAGCTTTCTTT.

This clonotype has more than one count but fewer than ten. The genes are TRBV7-9 and TRBJ1-2, with unresolved D. V was pared by 4 bases and J by 7 bases, with 13 bases between. This CDR3 is built from 13 residues. The germline gives CDR1 SEHNR, CDR2 FQNEAQ (reference sequence). The CDR3 DNA is TGTGCCAGCAGCTCGACTGAAATCGCTGGCTACACCTTC. This codes for CASSSTEIAGYTF.

This clonotype was counted a few times. The V and J genes are TRBV12-3 or TRBV12-4 and TRBJ2-1; maybe TRBD1 (5 bases). This CDR3 has 14 amino acids. V was cut by 1 base and J by 6 bases, with 10 bases left in between. The CDR3 nucleotides read TGTGCCAGCAGTTTAGTGGGGCAGATCAATGAGCAGTTCTTC. It is translated as CASSLVGQINEQFF.